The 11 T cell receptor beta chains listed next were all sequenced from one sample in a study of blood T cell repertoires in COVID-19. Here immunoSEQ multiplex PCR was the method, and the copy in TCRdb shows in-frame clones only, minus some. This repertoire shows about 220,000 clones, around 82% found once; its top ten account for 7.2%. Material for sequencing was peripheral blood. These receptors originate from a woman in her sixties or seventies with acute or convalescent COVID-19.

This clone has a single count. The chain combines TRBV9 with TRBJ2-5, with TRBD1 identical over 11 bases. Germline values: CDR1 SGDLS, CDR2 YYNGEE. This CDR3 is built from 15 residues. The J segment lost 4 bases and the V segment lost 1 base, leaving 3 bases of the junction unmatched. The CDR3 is CASSVRGQGAETQYF. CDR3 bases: TGTGCCAGCAGCGTAAGAGGACAGGGGGCAGAGACCCAGTACTTC. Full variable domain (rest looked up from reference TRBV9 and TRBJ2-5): DSGVTQTPKHLITATGQRVTLRCSPRSGDLSVYWYQQSLDQGLQFLIQYYNGEERAKGNILERFSAQQFPDLHSELNLSSLELGDSALYFCASSVRGQGAETQYFGPGTRLLVL.

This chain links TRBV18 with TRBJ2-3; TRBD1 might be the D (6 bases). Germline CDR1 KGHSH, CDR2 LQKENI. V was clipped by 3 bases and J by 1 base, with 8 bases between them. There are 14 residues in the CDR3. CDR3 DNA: TGTGCCAGCTCACCCAGGGGAGGCACAGATACGCAGTATTTT. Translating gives CASSPRGGTDTQYF. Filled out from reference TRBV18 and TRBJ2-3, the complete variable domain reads NAGVMQNPRHLVRRRGQEARLRCSPMKGHSHVYWYRQLPEEGLKFMVYLQKENIIDESGMPKERFSAEFPKEGPSILRIQQVVRGDSAAYFCASSPRGGTDTQYFGPGTRLTVL.

CDR3 in amino acids: CASSAGGPWQGTYYEQYF. Here the CDR3 DNA reads TGTGCCAGCAGCGCCGGGGGGCCCTGGCAGGGGACATACTACGAGCAGTACTTC. The chain links TRBV21-1 to TRBJ2-7; TRBD2 is the table's D call, not checked against the DNA. TRBV21-1 constitutes a pseudogene. The CDR3 loop spans 18 amino acids.

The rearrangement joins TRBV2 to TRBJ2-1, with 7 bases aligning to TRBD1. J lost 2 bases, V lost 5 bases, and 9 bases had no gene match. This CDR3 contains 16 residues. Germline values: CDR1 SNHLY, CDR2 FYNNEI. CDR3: CASSPFQGVAYNEQFF. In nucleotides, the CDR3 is TGTGCCAGCAGTCCATTTCAGGGGGTCGCCTACAATGAGCAGTTCTTC.

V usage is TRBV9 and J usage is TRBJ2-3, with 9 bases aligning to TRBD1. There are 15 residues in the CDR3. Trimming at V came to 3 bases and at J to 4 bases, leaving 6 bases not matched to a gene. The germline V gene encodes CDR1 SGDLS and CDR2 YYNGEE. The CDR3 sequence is CASSATGTGPDTQYF. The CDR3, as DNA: TGTGCCAGCAGCGCGACCGGGACAGGGCCAGATACGCAGTATTTT.

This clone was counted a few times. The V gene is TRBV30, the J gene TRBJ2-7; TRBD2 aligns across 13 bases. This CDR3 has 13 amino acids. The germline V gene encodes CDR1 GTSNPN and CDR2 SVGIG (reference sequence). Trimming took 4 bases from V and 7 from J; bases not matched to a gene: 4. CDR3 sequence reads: CAWKLAGGHEQYF. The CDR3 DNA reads TGTGCCTGGAAACTAGCGGGGGGGCATGAGCAGTACTTC. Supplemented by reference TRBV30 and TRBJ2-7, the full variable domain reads SQTIHQWPATLVQPVGSPLSLECTVEGTSNPNLYWYRQAAGRGLQLLFYSVGIGQISSEVPQNLSASRPQDRQFILSSKKLLLSDSGFYLCAWKLAGGHEQYFGPGTRLTVT.

CDR3 sequence (DNA): TGTGCCAGTAGTGTACAGACTAGCGGGAAAACCGGGGAGCTGTTTTTT. It specifies CASSVQTSGKTGELFF. The J gene is TRBJ2-2, the V gene TRBV19; TRBD2 aligns across 11 bases. Germline loops: CDR1 LNHDA, CDR2 SQIVND (reference sequence). The V and J ends lost 5 bases and 5 bases, in that order; junction bases with no gene match: 7. The CDR3 consists of 16 residues.

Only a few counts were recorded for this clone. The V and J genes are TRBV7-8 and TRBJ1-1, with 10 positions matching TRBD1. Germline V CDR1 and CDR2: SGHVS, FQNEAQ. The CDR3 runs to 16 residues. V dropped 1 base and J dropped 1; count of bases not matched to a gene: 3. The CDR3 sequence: CASSLGQGAGNTEAFF. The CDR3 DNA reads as TGTGCCAGCAGCTTAGGACAGGGGGCCGGGAACACTGAAGCTTTCTTT.

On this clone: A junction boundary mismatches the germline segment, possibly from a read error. Here the CDR3 reads CASSSRSF. CDR3 coding DNA: TGTGCCAGCAGTTCCCGGAGTTTC. The chain recombines TRBV12-3 or TRBV12-4 with TRBJ1-2; D is unclear. This CDR3 spans 8 amino acids.

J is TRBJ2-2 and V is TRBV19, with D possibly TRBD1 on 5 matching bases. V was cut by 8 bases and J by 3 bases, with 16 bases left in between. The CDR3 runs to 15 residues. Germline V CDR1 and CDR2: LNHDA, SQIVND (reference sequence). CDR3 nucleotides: TGTGCCAGTCGAACAGGCCATAGGGACACCGGGGAGCTGTTTTTT. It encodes CASRTGHRDTGELFF.

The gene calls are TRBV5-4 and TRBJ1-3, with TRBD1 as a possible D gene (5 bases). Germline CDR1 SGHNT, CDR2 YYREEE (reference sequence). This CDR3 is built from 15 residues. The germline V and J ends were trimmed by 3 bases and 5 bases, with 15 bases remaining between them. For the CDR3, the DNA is TGTGCCAGCAGCTCGGACACCAACTACAGAAACACCATATATTTT. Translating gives CASSSDTNYRNTIYF.